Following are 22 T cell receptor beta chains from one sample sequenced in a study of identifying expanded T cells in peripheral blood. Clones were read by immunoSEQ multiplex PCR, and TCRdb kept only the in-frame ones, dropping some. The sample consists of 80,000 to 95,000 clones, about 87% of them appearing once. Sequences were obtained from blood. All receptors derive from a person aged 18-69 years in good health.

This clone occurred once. The CDR3 DNA reads TGTGCCAGCAGCCCCTCGTGGGGTTGGGGATACGAGCAGTACTTC. It codes for CASSPSWGWGYEQYF. The rearrangement links TRBV9 to TRBJ2-7; D unresolved. There are 15 residues in the CDR3. The V and J ends lost 4 bases and 4 bases respectively, with 18 bases between them. The germline gives CDR1 SGDLS, CDR2 YYNGEE.

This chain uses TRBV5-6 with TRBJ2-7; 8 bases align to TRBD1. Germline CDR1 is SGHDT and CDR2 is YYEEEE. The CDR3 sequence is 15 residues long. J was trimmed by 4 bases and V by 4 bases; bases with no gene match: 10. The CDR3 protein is CASSLRDRLSYEQYF. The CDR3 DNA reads TGTGCCAGCAGCCTGAGGGACAGGCTTAGTTACGAGCAGTACTTC. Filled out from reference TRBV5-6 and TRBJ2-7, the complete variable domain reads DAGVTQSPTHLIKTRGQQVTLRCSPKSGHDTVSWYQQALGQGPQFIFQYYEEEERQRGNFPDRFSGHQFPNYSSELNVNALLLGDSALYLCASSLRDRLSYEQYFGPGTRLTVT.

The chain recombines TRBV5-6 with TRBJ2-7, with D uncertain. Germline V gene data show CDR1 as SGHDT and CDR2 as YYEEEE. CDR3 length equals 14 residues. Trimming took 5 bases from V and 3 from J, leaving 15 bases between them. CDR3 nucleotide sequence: TGTGCCAGCAGGAGACCGGGCCGTGACTACGAGCAGTACTTC. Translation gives CASRRPGRDYEQYF.

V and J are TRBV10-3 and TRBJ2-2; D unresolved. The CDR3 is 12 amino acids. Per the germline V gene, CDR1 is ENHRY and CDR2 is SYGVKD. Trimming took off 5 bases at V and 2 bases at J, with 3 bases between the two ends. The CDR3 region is CAISTNTGELFF. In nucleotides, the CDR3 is TGTGCCATCAGTACAAACACCGGGGAGCTGTTTTTT.

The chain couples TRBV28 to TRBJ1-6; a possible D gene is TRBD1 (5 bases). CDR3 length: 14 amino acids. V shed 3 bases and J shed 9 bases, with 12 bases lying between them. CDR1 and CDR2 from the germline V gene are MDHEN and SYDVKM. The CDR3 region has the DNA TGTGCCAGCAGTTTTCGGGGGATTGGTTCACCCCTCCACTTT. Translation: CASSFRGIGSPLHF.

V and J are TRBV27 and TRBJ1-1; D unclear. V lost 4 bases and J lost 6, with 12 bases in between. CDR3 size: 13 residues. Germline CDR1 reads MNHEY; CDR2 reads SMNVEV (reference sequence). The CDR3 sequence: CASSSPLPAEAFF. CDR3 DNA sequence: TGTGCCAGCAGTTCACCCCTCCCGGCTGAAGCTTTCTTT.

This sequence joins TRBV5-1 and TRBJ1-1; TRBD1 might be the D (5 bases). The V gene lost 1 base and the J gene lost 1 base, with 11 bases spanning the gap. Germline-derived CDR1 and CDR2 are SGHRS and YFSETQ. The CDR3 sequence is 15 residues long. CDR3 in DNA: TGCGCCAGCAGCTTGTGGGGCCAGGCGAACACTGAAGCTTTCTTT. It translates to CASSLWGQANTEAFF.

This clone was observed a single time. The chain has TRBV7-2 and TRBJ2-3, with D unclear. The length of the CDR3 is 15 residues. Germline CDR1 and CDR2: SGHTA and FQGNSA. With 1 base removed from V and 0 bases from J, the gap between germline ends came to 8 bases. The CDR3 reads CASSLDASSTDTQYF. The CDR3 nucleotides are TGTGCCAGCAGCTTAGATGCCAGTAGCACAGATACGCAGTATTTT.

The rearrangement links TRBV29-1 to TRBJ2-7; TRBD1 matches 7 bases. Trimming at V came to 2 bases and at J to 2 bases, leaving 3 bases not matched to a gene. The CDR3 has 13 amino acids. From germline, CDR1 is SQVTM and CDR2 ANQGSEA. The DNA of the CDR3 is TGCAGCGTTGAACTGGACAGGCCCTACGAGCAGTACTTC. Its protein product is CSVELDRPYEQYF.

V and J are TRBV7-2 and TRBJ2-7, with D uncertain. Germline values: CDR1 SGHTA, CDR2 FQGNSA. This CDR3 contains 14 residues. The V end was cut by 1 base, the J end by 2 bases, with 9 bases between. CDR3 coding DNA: TGTGCCAGCAGCTTAGGAGGCCGGCCCTACGAGCAGTACTTC. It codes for CASSLGGRPYEQYF. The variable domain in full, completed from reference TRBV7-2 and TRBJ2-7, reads GAGVSQSPSNKVTEKGKDVELRCDPISGHTALYWYRQSLGQGLEFLIYFQGNSAPDKSGLPSDRFSAERTGGSVSTLTIQRTQQEDSAVYLCASSLGGRPYEQYFGPGTRLTVT.

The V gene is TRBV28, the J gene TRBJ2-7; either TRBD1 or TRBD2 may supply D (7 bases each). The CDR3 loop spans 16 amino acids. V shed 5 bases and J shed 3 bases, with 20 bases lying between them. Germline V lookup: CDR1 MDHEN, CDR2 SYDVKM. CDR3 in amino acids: CASSGEGGTANYEQYF. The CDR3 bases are TGTGCCAGCAGTGGGGAGGGGGGGACAGCGAACTACGAGCAGTACTTC.

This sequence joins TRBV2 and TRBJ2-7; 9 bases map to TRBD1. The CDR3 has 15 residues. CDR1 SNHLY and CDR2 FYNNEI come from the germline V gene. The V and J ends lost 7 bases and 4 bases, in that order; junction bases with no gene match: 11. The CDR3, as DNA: TGTGCCAGCAACCCCACAGGGGGCGCTTCTTACGAGCAGTACTTC. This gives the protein CASNPTGGASYEQYF.

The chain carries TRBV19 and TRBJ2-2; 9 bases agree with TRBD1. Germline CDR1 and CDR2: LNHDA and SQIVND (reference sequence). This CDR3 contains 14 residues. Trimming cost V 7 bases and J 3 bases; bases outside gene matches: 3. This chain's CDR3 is CASKGQGDTGELFF. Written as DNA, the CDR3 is TGTGCCAGTAAGGGACAGGGTGACACCGGGGAGCTGTTTTTT.

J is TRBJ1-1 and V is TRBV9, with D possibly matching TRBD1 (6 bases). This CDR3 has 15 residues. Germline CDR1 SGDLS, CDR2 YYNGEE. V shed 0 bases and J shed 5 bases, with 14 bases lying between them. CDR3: CASSVETGRVTEAFF. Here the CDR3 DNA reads TGTGCCAGCAGCGTAGAAACAGGGAGAGTAACTGAAGCTTTCTTT.

The CDR3 DNA follows: TGCGCCAGCAGCCAAGATCTAGCGGAGACTTTCTCTGGGGCCAACGTCCTGACTTTC. Encoded protein: CASSQDLAETFSGANVLTF. The chain uses TRBV4-1 and TRBJ2-6; 7 bases align to TRBD2. After removal of 0 bases from V and 0 bases from J, the junction contained 8 bases not matched to a gene. Germline V gene lookup returns CDR1 MGHRA and CDR2 YSYEKL. This CDR3 spans 19 amino acids.

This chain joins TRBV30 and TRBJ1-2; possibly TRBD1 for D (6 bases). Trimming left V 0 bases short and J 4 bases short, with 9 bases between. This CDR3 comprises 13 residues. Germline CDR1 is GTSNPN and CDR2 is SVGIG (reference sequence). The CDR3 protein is CAWSVQGTYGYTF. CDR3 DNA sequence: TGTGCCTGGAGTGTACAGGGAACCTATGGCTACACCTTC.

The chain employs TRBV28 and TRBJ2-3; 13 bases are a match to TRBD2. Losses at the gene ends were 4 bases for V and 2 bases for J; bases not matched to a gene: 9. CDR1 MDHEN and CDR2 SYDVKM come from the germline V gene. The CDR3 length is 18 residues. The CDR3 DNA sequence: TGTGCCAGCAGTTCCCTGGGACTAGCGGGGAGTTACACAGATACGCAGTATTTT. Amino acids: CASSSLGLAGSYTDTQYF. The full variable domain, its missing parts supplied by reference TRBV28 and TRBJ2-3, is DVKVTQSSRYLVKRTGEKVFLECVQDMDHENMFWYRQDPGLGLRLIYFSYDVKMKEKGDIPEGYSVSREKKERFSLILESASTNQTSMYLCASSSLGLAGSYTDTQYFGPGTRLTVL.

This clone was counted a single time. Here the CDR3 DNA reads TGTGCCAGCAGCCCCGGGGGTAAGACCGGGGAGCTGTTTTTT. Its protein is CASSPGGKTGELFF. The chain carries TRBV5-6 and TRBJ2-2; tentatively, D is TRBD2 (6 bases). CDR1 SGHDT and CDR2 YYEEEE come from the germline V gene. The CDR3 sequence is 14 residues long. V lost 4 bases and J lost 5, with 12 bases in between.

The CDR3 nucleotides are TGTGCCAGCAGCCCCGGACAGGGAAGCTCCTACAATGAGCAGTTCTTC. Its protein product is CASSPGQGSSYNEQFF. The chain has TRBV7-9 and TRBJ2-1, with 8 bases identical to TRBD1. Germline values: CDR1 SEHNR, CDR2 FQNEAQ (reference sequence). The J segment lost 0 bases and the V segment lost 5 bases, leaving 6 bases of the junction unmatched. This CDR3 is built from 16 residues.

In DNA form, the CDR3 reads TGTGCCACCAGCAGACCTCTAGCGGGAGGTTCGGATGAGCAGTTCTTC. Protein: CATSRPLAGGSDEQFF. V usage is TRBV15 and J usage is TRBJ2-1, with 11 bases aligning to TRBD2. CDR3 size: 16 residues. The germline V gene encodes CDR1 LNHNV and CDR2 YYDKDF (reference sequence). V lost 2 bases to trimming and J lost 8 bases; unmatched junction nucleotides: 8.

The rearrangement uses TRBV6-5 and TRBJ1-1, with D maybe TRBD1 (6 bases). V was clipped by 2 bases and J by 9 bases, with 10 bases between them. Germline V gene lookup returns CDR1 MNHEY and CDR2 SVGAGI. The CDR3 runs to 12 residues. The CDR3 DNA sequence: TGTGCCAGCAGTTACGCGACAGGCCAAGCTTTCTTT. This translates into CASSYATGQAFF.

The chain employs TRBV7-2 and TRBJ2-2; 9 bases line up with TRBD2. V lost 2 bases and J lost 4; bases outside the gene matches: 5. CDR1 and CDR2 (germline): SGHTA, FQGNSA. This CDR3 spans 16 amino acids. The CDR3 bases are TGTGCCAGCAGCTTATCCCTAGCGGGAACCACCGGGGAGCTGTTTTTT. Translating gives CASSLSLAGTTGELFF.